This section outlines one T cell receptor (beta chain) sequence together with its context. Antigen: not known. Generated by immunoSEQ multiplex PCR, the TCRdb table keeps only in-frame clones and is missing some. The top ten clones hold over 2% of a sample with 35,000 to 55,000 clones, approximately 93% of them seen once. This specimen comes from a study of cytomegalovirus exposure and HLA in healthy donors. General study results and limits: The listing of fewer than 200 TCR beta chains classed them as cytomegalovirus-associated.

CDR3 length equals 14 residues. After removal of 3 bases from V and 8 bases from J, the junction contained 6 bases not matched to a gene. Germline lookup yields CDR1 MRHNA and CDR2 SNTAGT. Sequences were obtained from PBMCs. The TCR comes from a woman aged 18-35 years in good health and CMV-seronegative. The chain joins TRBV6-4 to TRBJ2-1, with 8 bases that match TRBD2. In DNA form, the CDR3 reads TGTGCCAGCAGTGAACGGGGGGGTGAGGATGAGCAGTTCTTC. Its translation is CASSERGGEDEQFF.